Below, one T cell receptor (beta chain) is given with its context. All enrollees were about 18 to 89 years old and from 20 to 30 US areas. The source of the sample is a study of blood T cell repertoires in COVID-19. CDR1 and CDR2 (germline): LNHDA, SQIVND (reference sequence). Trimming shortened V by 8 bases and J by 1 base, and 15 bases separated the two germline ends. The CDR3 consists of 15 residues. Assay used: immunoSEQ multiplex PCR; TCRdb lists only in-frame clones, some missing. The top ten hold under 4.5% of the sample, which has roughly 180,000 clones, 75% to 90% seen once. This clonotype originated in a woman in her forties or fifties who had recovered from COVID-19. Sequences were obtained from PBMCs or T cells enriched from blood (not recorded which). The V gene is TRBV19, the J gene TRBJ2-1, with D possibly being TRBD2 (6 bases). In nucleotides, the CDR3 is TGTGCCAGTGGGATTGGAAGCGGGTCCTACAATGAGCAGTTCTTC. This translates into CASGIGSGSYNEQFF.